One and the same sample provided the 13 T cell receptor beta chains below, sequenced in a study of cytomegalovirus exposure and HLA in healthy donors. Primers: 60 Vbeta forward and 13 Jbeta reverse. Only in-frame clones appear in the TCRdb table, and some are missing; sequencing was by immunoSEQ multiplex PCR. Here the sample spans roughly 180,000 clones, about 81% being singletons. Sequencing input: PBMCs. The source of these receptors is a woman in her late teens or twenties in good health and CMV-seropositive.

CDR3 protein: CASSLRGAGELFF. CDR3 nucleotide sequence: TGCGCCAGCAGCTTGAGGGGTGCCGGGGAGCTGTTTTTT. The chain combines TRBV5-1 with TRBJ2-2; D might be TRBD1 (5 bases). V was trimmed by 1 base and J by 6 bases, leaving 7 bases between them. Germline V gene sequence: CDR1 SGHRS, CDR2 YFSETQ. The CDR3 extends over 13 amino acids.

The chain joins TRBV6-1 to TRBJ2-3; 7 bases are shared with TRBD1. The CDR3 consists of 15 residues. Germline-derived CDR1 and CDR2 are MNHNS and SASEGT. V gave up 6 bases and J gave up 1 base; unmatched junction bases: 7. The DNA for the CDR3 is TGTGCCAGCAGCTGGGGACAGCCAGGCACAGATACGCAGTATTTT. Residues: CASSWGQPGTDTQYF.

This clone was seen only a few times. The V call is TRBV28, the J call TRBJ2-7, with 10 positions matching TRBD2. The ends lost 3 bases at V and 2 bases at J; junction bases unmatched: 10. Germline-derived CDR1 and CDR2 are MDHEN and SYDVKM. The CDR3 extends over 17 amino acids. The CDR3 nucleotides read TGTGCCAGCAGTTTGGGCCTAGCGGGGGCCAACACCTACGAGCAGTACTTC. This encodes CASSLGLAGANTYEQYF.

The chain links TRBV9 to TRBJ1-4; 10 bases are a match to TRBD1. Per germline, CDR1 SGDLS and CDR2 YYNGEE. The CDR3 runs to 14 residues. Unmatched junction bases numbered 2, after V lost 3 bases and J lost 6 bases. The CDR3 sequence is CASSGGTGDEKLFF. The CDR3 DNA follows: TGTGCCAGCAGCGGCGGGACAGGGGATGAAAAACTGTTTTTT.

The chain is built from TRBV14 and TRBJ1-1; 11 bases are a match to TRBD1. Trimming removed 4 bases from V and 6 bases from J; junction bases left unmatched: 19. The CDR3 runs 19 residues. From germline, CDR1 is SGHDN and CDR2 FVKESK. CDR3 in amino acids: CASSLHPRDRGFGGAEAFF. CDR3 DNA sequence: TGTGCCAGCAGCCTGCACCCCCGGGACAGGGGGTTCGGCGGGGCTGAAGCTTTCTTT.

CDR3 loop: CASSQGEWSSGNTIYF. DNA of the CDR3: TGCGCCAGCAGCCAAGGGGAGTGGAGCTCTGGAAACACCATATATTTT. The rearrangement joins TRBV4-1 to TRBJ1-3; D unresolved. Per germline, CDR1 MGHRA and CDR2 YSYEKL. Trimming stripped 1 base from V and 0 bases from J, with 10 bases between. The CDR3 is 16 residues long.

This clone was observed once. The V and J genes are TRBV11-3 and TRBJ1-1; TRBD1 aligns across 9 bases. CDR1 is SGHNT and CDR2 is YENEEA in the germline V gene. This CDR3 spans 15 amino acids. V lost 4 bases, J lost 5 bases, and 8 bases stayed unmatched. The CDR3 sequence is CASSSNRGLGTEAFF. CDR3 DNA sequence: TGTGCCAGCAGCTCTAACAGGGGGCTGGGGACTGAAGCTTTCTTT. Supplemented by reference TRBV11-3 and TRBJ1-1, the full variable domain reads EAGVVQSPRYKIIEKKQPVAFWCNPISGHNTLYWYLQNLGQGPELLIRYENEEAVDDSQLPKDRFSAERLKGVDSTLKIQPAELGDSAVYLCASSSNRGLGTEAFFGQGTRLTVV.

The CDR3 region is CASSSQGADEQYF. The CDR3 DNA sequence: TGTGCCAGCAGCTCACAGGGGGCGGACGAGCAGTACTTC. The chain joins TRBV5-4 to TRBJ2-7; 9 bases match TRBD1. The CDR3 is 13 amino acids. The germline CDR1 and CDR2 sequences are SGHNT and YYREEE (reference sequence). V gave up 3 bases and J gave up 5 bases; unmatched junction bases: 3.

The gene calls are TRBV10-3 and TRBJ2-2; D may be TRBD1 (6 bases). The CDR3 spans 16 residues. Germline-derived CDR1 and CDR2 are ENHRY and SYGVKD. V was cut by 0 bases and J by 6 bases, with 14 bases left in between. The CDR3: CAISESSQGLSGELFF. The CDR3 DNA reads as TGTGCCATCAGTGAGTCTTCACAGGGTTTGTCCGGGGAGCTGTTTTTT.

The chain recombines TRBV15 with TRBJ2-1; no clear D gene. CDR1 LNHNV and CDR2 YYDKDF come from the germline V gene (reference sequence). The V and J ends lost 7 bases and 8 bases respectively, with 21 bases between them. CDR3 length equals 15 residues. CDR3: CATNLVLTFLHEQFF. Here the CDR3 DNA reads TGTGCCACCAACCTCGTTTTGACTTTCCTCCATGAGCAGTTCTTC.

CDR3 bases: TGTGCCAGCAGCCCAGACCCGGGACTGCACAATGAGCAGTTCTTC. Translating gives CASSPDPGLHNEQFF. The rearrangement uses TRBV9 and TRBJ2-1; D is possibly TRBD2 (6 bases). The CDR3 covers 15 residues. V shed 4 bases and J shed 5 bases, with 16 bases lying between them. Germline CDR1 and CDR2: SGDLS and YYNGEE.

The chain carries TRBV15 and TRBJ2-7, with D tentatively TRBD2 (5 bases). Germline CDR1 reads LNHNV; CDR2 reads YYDKDF (reference sequence). The CDR3 runs to 14 residues. V lost 1 base, J lost 3 bases, and 10 bases lay in between. Here the CDR3 reads CATSRGRGYYEQYF. CDR3 bases: TGTGCCACCAGCAGAGGTCGGGGATACTACGAGCAGTACTTC.

In this sample, this clone turned up a few times. The CDR3 DNA reads as TGTGCCAGTAGTGCAAGGCGAACAGGGGGCTTTGGCTACACCTTC. Translation: CASSARRTGGFGYTF. The V call is TRBV19, the J call TRBJ1-2; 9 bases fit TRBD1. V gave up 5 bases and J gave up 7 bases; unmatched junction bases: 11. The CDR3 runs to 15 residues. CDR1 LNHDA and CDR2 SQIVND come from the germline V gene (reference sequence). Full variable domain (missing parts from reference TRBV19 and TRBJ1-2): DGGITQSPKYLFRKEGQNVTLSCEQNLNHDAMYWYRQDPGQGLRLIYYSQIVNDFQKGDIAEGYSVSREKKESFPLTVTSAQKNPTAFYLCASSARRTGGFGYTFGSGTRLTVV.